What follows describes a single T cell receptor beta chain. Its antigen is not identified. Clones were sequenced by immunoSEQ multiplex PCR, and TCRdb holds only the in-frame ones, with some missing. The data contain roughly 2.1 million clones, under 95% of them singletons. The sample belongs to a study of shared clonotypes between healthy human individuals. The study, taken as a whole, reports: Several donors held about 4.5% of naive CD4 clonotypes in common. Clonotype sharing across donors was expected to vary with sequencing depth.

Selected positively for CCR7 and CD45RO-negative, naive CD8 cells excluded terminally differentiated effector memory CD45RA+ cells. CDR3 length equals 13 residues. The germline gives CDR1 SNHLY, CDR2 FYNNEI. V lost 8 bases, J lost 4 bases, and 5 bases stayed unmatched. This clonotype was sampled from a man younger than 30 in good health. Some clones in this sample may be carry-over from other donors' samples. The sequencing input was naive CD8+ T cells from PBMCs. The gene calls are TRBV2 and TRBJ1-5; TRBD1 aligns across 7 bases. CDR3 residues: CASWDRTNQPQHF. The DNA of the CDR3 is TGTGCCAGCTGGGACAGAACTAATCAGCCCCAGCATTTT.